Listed below are T cell receptor beta chains from one sample, sequenced in a study of blood T cell repertoires in COVID-19. Assay: immunoSEQ multiplex PCR; the TCRdb copy retains only in-frame clones and omits some. The repertoire holds about 83,000 clones, about nine tenths seen once, with 2.5% to 3.5% in the top ten. The sequenced material came from peripheral blood. The receptors here all came from a woman in her forties or fifties with active or convalescent COVID-19. The conserved cysteine and the conserved F or W are not part of the CDR3 here. The size field is filled for only some rows; it gives once, few, many or a size class.

AISAGLSNQPQH	.	TRBJ1-5	TRBV10-3
ASSALGSGSPGELF	once	TRBJ2-2	TRBV7-6
AWSKFTGISNQPQH	.	TRBJ1-5	TRBV30
ASTHGTEYGYT	.	TRBJ1-2	TRBV6-4
ASSSRQGSSGNTIY	few	TRBJ1-3	TRBV7-8
ASSYPLGGGYT	few	TRBJ1-2	TRBV6-2/TRBV6-3
ASSLERSSGNTIY	.	TRBJ1-3	TRBV5-4
ASSLLQAGGDEQF	.	TRBJ2-1	TRBV5-1
ASSPGVNYNEQF	.	TRBJ2-1	TRBV11-3
ASSLSQGGMNTEAF	.	TRBJ1-1	TRBV5-6
ASSLERGEQF	.	TRBJ2-1	TRBV5-1
ASSPGTGSYEQY	.	TRBJ2-7	TRBV18
AWTPRQFGYT	.	TRBJ1-2	TRBV30
ASSRDSNGYT	few	TRBJ1-2	TRBV2
ASSQDRSGGPRNEQF	.	TRBJ2-1	TRBV4-1
ASSQDSGGQPLYGYT	.	TRBJ1-2	TRBV4-2
ASSPGQGAYEQY	.	TRBJ2-7	TRBV19
ASSPRRGRDEKLF	once	TRBJ1-4	TRBV7-9
ASSLGWGGSYEQY	.	TRBJ2-7	TRBV5-6
ASSLYSGTEAF	.	TRBJ1-1	TRBV12-3/TRBV12-4
ASTQGQYPNYGYT	few	TRBJ1-2	TRBV19
ASSITGEPQPQH	.	TRBJ1-5	TRBV19
ASSSGSGLGGDTQY	once	TRBJ2-3	TRBV7-3
ASSLSTGVTTGELF	once	TRBJ2-2	TRBV9
ASSKGVGDTQY	.	TRBJ2-3	TRBV21-1
ASRLARWRGGSGNTIY	.	TRBJ1-3	TRBV12-2
ASSLGHYPNEQF	.	TRBJ2-1	TRBV5-1